This TCR beta chain was observed in a study of read filtering for tumor transcriptome and immune sequencing. Regarding the study as a whole: Even smaller IR-seq throughput identified most shared clonotypes. This fraction held mixed bone marrow immune cells after CD138-negative sorting.

This library used approximately 370 ng RNA and molecular barcoded adaptors spanning alpha/delta and beta/gamma chains. Each CDR3 protein gets one entry after TCRdb re-called the reads with MiXCR. This sample has 100,000 to 150,000 distinct CDR3 sequences; 10% to 15% occur once, and the top ten carry approximately 10%. V gave up 4 bases and J gave up 2 bases, with 10 bases separating them. This CDR3 is 14 amino acids long. Per germline, CDR1 SGHRS and CDR2 YFSETQ. In this sample, this clonotype turned up many times. Its antigen remains unknown. This chain joins TRBV5-1 and TRBJ2-1; TRBD2 is a possible D gene (6 bases). This receptor was identified in a donor over 35 with multiple myeloma. Sequencing used a population of CD138-negative cells sorted from bone marrow. The CDR3 is CASSPGGTYNEQFF. The CDR3 coding sequence is TGCGCCAGCAGCCCGGGCGGGACCTACAATGAGCAGTTCTTC.